Many counts were recorded for the clone carrying this T cell receptor (beta chain). Its antigen is unknown. This sample was taken from a study of identical twins. All donors were healthy, and all were Caucasian. Study findings and constraints: Fewer insertions characterized abundant cord blood beta clonotypes, whereas memory repertoires showed none. Low generation-probability sequences were in excess among twin-shared out-of-frame alpha sequences.

A template switching step contributed a universal primer site, while unique molecular identifiers were present in the cDNA. TCRdb recomputed calls from the 5' RACE reads with MiXCR, one row per CDR3 protein. The sample lists about 240,000 distinct CDR3 sequences; about 11% were seen once. This TCR was recovered from a man aged 50-59 years in good health. The sequenced material came from memory T cells sorted from blood.

CDR3 sequence (DNA): TGCAGCGTTGACCAGGGTGAGAATCAGCCCCAGCATTTT. Its protein is CSVDQGENQPQHF. The chain couples TRBV29-1 to TRBJ1-5; possibly TRBD1 for D (5 bases). The CDR3 is 13 amino acids. Germline lookup yields CDR1 SQVTM and CDR2 ANQGSEA. The germline V and J ends were trimmed by 3 bases and 4 bases, with 10 bases remaining between them.